Each of the 21 T cell receptor beta chains below was sequenced from the same sample in a study of shared clonotypes between healthy human individuals. TCRdb's copy holds only in-frame clones and misses some; the assay was immunoSEQ multiplex PCR. This sample has more than 1.2 million clones, with about 98.5% found just once. Specimen: naive CD4+ T cells sorted from blood. As to subset: CD45RA+ positively selected. Source of these receptors: a man between 25 and 39 years old in good health.

V is TRBV5-1 and J is TRBJ2-2; 13 bases are shared with TRBD2. Germline trimming cut 5 bases from V and 4 bases from J; bases unmatched to any gene: 8. Germline values: CDR1 SGHRS, CDR2 YFSETQ. The CDR3 runs 17 residues. CDR3 sequence: CASSLRTSGSFTGELFF. CDR3 DNA: TGCGCCAGCAGTTTGCGGACTAGCGGGAGTTTCACCGGGGAGCTGTTTTTT. Complete variable domain (other parts from reference TRBV5-1 and TRBJ2-2): KAGVTQTPRYLIKTRGQQVTLSCSPISGHRSVSWYQQTPGQGLQFLFEYFSETQRNKGNFPGRFSGRQFSNSRSEMNVSTLELGDSALYLCASSLRTSGSFTGELFFGEGSRLTVL.

V and J are TRBV5-1 and TRBJ2-5, with D possibly TRBD2 on 6 matching bases. Per the germline V gene, CDR1 is SGHRS and CDR2 is YFSETQ. This CDR3 has 15 amino acids. The ends were cut back, 5 bases at V and 5 bases at J, with 19 bases in the middle. CDR3: CASSFLLASDETQYF. CDR3 in DNA: TGCGCCAGCAGTTTCTTACTAGCTTCGGATGAGACCCAGTACTTC. Based on the CDR3 plus reference TRBV5-1 and TRBJ2-5, the full variable domain is KAGVTQTPRYLIKTRGQQVTLSCSPISGHRSVSWYQQTPGQGLQFLFEYFSETQRNKGNFPGRFSGRQFSNSRSEMNVSTLELGDSALYLCASSFLLASDETQYFGPGTRLLVL.

The V call is TRBV11-2, the J call TRBJ2-5; TRBD1 agrees at 8 bases. Unmatched junction bases numbered 7, after V lost 6 bases and J lost 1 base. Germline CDR1 reads SGHAT; CDR2 reads FQNNGV. This CDR3 has 15 residues. Written as DNA, the CDR3 is TGTGCCAGCAGTTGGGGACAGGTCTTCCAAGAGACCCAGTACTTC. Translating gives CASSWGQVFQETQYF.

The chain combines TRBV28 with TRBJ1-2; 12 bases agree with TRBD1. This CDR3 contains 16 residues. J was trimmed by 4 bases and V by 6 bases; bases with no gene match: 9. Germline-derived CDR1 and CDR2 are MDHEN and SYDVKM. For the CDR3, the DNA is TGTGCCAGCAGCCGCCTCCGGGGACAGGGGGCCTATGGCTACACCTTC. Translated, it gives CASSRLRGQGAYGYTF.

The rearrangement links TRBV2 to TRBJ1-4; D not resolved. The CDR3 is made up of 13 amino acids. Germline V lookup: CDR1 SNHLY, CDR2 FYNNEI. The V end lost 6 bases, the J end lost 8 bases, and 13 bases lay between the germline ends. For the CDR3, the DNA is TGTGCCAGCAGGAAAACTATGGGGGAAAAACTGTTTTTT. It is translated as CASRKTMGEKLFF.

This rearrangement joins TRBV2 to TRBJ1-1, with 8 bases lining up with TRBD1. The CDR3 is made up of 12 amino acids. Unmatched junction bases numbered 2, after V lost 11 bases and J lost 0 bases. Germline CDR1 and CDR2: SNHLY and FYNNEI. The CDR3 sequence: CADRGMNTEAFF. The CDR3 DNA sequence: TGTGCCGACAGGGGTATGAACACTGAAGCTTTCTTT. Full variable domain (missing parts from reference TRBV2 and TRBJ1-1): EPEVTQTPSHQVTQMGQEVILRCVPISNHLYFYWYRQILGQKVEFLVSFYNNEISEKSEIFDDQFSVERPDGSNFTLKIRSTKLEDSAMYFCADRGMNTEAFFGQGTRLTVV.

This sequence joins TRBV11-2 and TRBJ2-1; D might be TRBD2 (6 bases). This CDR3 is built from 15 residues. The germline V gene has CDR1 SGHAT and CDR2 FQNNGV. V lost 5 bases and J lost 0, with 11 bases in between. The CDR3 loop reads CASSPRGSSYNEQFF. CDR3 nucleotides: TGTGCCAGCAGCCCGCGGGGAAGCTCCTACAATGAGCAGTTCTTC.

In the case of this clone: Different DNA sequences within this sample yield the same CDR3. The rearrangement uses TRBV30 and TRBJ2-7, with unresolved D. Germline CDR1 and CDR2: GTSNPN and SVGIG (reference sequence). Trimming took 0 bases from V and 0 from J, leaving 12 bases between them. This CDR3 is built from 15 residues. CDR3 in amino acids: CAWSVRQVFSYEQYF. The DNA for the CDR3 is TGTGCCTGGAGTGTACGGCAGGTTTTCTCCTACGAGCAGTACTTC.

V and J are TRBV2 and TRBJ1-1; no firm D call. The CDR3 has 14 residues. Trimming stripped 3 bases from V and 1 base from J, with 9 bases between. CDR1 and CDR2 (germline): SNHLY, FYNNEI. The CDR3 protein is CASSDVVRNTEAFF. The CDR3, as DNA: TGTGCCAGCAGTGACGTGGTGCGGAACACTGAAGCTTTCTTT. Full variable domain (rest looked up from reference TRBV2 and TRBJ1-1): EPEVTQTPSHQVTQMGQEVILRCVPISNHLYFYWYRQILGQKVEFLVSFYNNEISEKSEIFDDQFSVERPDGSNFTLKIRSTKLEDSAMYFCASSDVVRNTEAFFGQGTRLTVV.

The rearrangement joins TRBV19 to TRBJ2-1; D tentatively reads TRBD1 or TRBD2 (5 bases each). Trimming removed 6 bases from V and 2 bases from J, with 11 bases in between. CDR1 and CDR2 from the germline V gene are LNHDA and SQIVND (reference sequence). The length of the CDR3 is 14 residues. The CDR3 here is CASRMGVTYNEQFF. The DNA for the CDR3 is TGTGCCAGTAGGATGGGGGTAACCTACAATGAGCAGTTCTTC.

This clone has only one observation. The V gene is TRBV11-2, the J gene TRBJ1-5; D might be TRBD1 (6 bases). This CDR3 has 15 amino acids. Germline assignment: CDR1 SGHAT and CDR2 FQNNGV. V was pared by 1 base and J by 0 bases, with 7 bases between. As DNA, the CDR3 is TGTGCCAGCAGCTTAGGGACAGTTAGCAATCAGCCCCAGCATTTT. This encodes CASSLGTVSNQPQHF.

The chain is built from TRBV9 and TRBJ2-2; a possible D gene is TRBD2 (5 bases). The germline V gene encodes CDR1 SGDLS and CDR2 YYNGEE. The ends were cut back, 0 bases at V and 3 bases at J, with 12 bases in the middle. The CDR3 extends over 16 amino acids. The CDR3 region is CASSVELQADTGELFF. CDR3 DNA sequence: TGTGCCAGCAGCGTAGAGCTCCAAGCGGACACCGGGGAGCTGTTTTTT.

V is TRBV6-1 and J is TRBJ2-1; TRBD2 might be the D (5 bases). Germline V gene sequence: CDR1 MNHNS, CDR2 SASEGT. V was shortened by 3 bases and J by 10 bases, with 7 bases between the two germline ends. This CDR3 has 11 amino acids. For the CDR3, the DNA is TGTGCCAGCAGTGACAGGAGGGAGCAGTTCTTC. This codes for CASSDRREQFF.

The rearrangement links TRBV27 to TRBJ2-7, with D perhaps TRBD1 (5 bases). The germline CDR1 and CDR2 sequences are MNHEY and SMNVEV (reference sequence). CDR3 size: 13 residues. V was cut by 6 bases and J by 0 bases, with 9 bases left in between. The CDR3 bases are TGTGCCAGCAGCAGGGCGGCCTCCTACGAGCAGTACTTC. Its translation: CASSRAASYEQYF.

The V call is TRBV10-1, the J call TRBJ1-1; tentative D call: TRBD1 (5 bases). CDR1 WNHNN and CDR2 SYGVQD come from the germline V gene (reference sequence). The CDR3 spans 15 residues. V gave up 6 bases and J gave up 1 base, with 15 bases separating them. CDR3 DNA: TGCGCCAGCAGAATTTCCGGGACCGAGAACACTGAAGCTTTCTTT. It is translated as CASRISGTENTEAFF.

J is TRBJ2-1 and V is TRBV7-7; D gene unclear. Germline values: CDR1 SSHAT, CDR2 FNYEAQ (reference sequence). This CDR3 has 13 amino acids. The ends were cut back, 3 bases at V and 8 bases at J, with 11 bases in the middle. Here the CDR3 DNA reads TGTGCCAGCAGCTTGGACGGCCGGGATGAGCAGTTCTTC. It codes for CASSLDGRDEQFF.

The chain employs TRBV6-1 and TRBJ2-3; 11 positions agree with TRBD2. The CDR3 totals 17 residues. The J segment lost 6 bases and the V segment lost 0 bases, leaving 8 bases of the junction unmatched. CDR1 and CDR2 (germline): MNHNS, SASEGT. CDR3: CASSEALAGVLSDTQYF. The CDR3 bases are TGTGCCAGCAGTGAAGCACTAGCGGGAGTTTTGTCGGATACGCAGTATTTT.

This rearrangement joins TRBV6-5 to TRBJ2-5; 10 positions match TRBD1. The CDR3 has 15 residues. V shed 2 bases and J 4 bases; nucleotides not matched to a gene: 4. The V gene's germline CDR1 is MNHEY and CDR2 SVGAGI. The DNA for the CDR3 is TGTGCCAGCAGTTACCAGACAGGGGGCGGAGAGACCCAGTACTTC. This encodes CASSYQTGGGETQYF.

This chain connects TRBV5-6 to TRBJ1-4; D gene uncertain. V was shortened by 0 bases and J by 8 bases, with 11 bases between the two germline ends. Germline loops: CDR1 SGHDT, CDR2 YYEEEE. This CDR3 has 14 amino acids. CDR3 in DNA: TGTGCCAGCAGCTTGGGGCGGGGTTGGGAAAAACTGTTTTTT. It specifies CASSLGRGWEKLFF.

The chain carries TRBV27 and TRBJ2-1; 9 bases match TRBD2. With 3 bases clipped from V and 7 bases from J, the junction kept 7 bases outside the gene matches. The CDR3 loop spans 15 amino acids. The germline V gene has CDR1 MNHEY and CDR2 SMNVEV (reference sequence). In DNA, the CDR3 is TGTGCCAGCAGTTTCTCGGGACTAGCAAAAAATGAGCAGTTCTTC. Its translation is CASSFSGLAKNEQFF.

Comments on this clone: Additional DNA sequences in this sample encode the identical CDR3. V and J are TRBV6-1 and TRBJ2-1; 10 nucleotides line up with TRBD2. This CDR3 comprises 15 residues. Trimming at V came to 6 bases and at J to 2 bases, leaving 4 bases not matched to a gene. The germline V gene has CDR1 MNHNS and CDR2 SASEGT. The CDR3 loop is CASSKREGAYNEQFF. The CDR3 DNA reads as TGTGCCAGCAGCAAGCGGGAGGGCGCCTACAATGAGCAGTTCTTC.